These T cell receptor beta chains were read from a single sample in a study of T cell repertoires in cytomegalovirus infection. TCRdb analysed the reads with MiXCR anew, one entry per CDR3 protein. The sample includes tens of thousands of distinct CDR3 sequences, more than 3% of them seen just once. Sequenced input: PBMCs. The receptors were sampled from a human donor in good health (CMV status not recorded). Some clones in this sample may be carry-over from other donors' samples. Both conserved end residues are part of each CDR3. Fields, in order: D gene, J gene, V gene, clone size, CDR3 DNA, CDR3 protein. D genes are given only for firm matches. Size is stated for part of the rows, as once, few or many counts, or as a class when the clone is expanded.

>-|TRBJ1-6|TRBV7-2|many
TGTGCCAGCAGCTTAGTAGAGGGGTATAATTCACCCCTCCACTTT
CASSLVEGYNSPLHF
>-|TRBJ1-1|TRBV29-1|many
TGCAGCGCCTCCCGGGGCCTTAACACTGAAGCTTTCTTT
CSASRGLNTEAFF
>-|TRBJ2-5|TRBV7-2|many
TGTGCCAGCAGCTCTCTAGCGATACAAGAGACCCAGTACTTC
CASSSLAIQETQYF
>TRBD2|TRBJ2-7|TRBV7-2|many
TGTGCCAGCAGCTTACTAGCGGGAGGGGGCGAGCAGTACTTC
CASSLLAGGGEQYF
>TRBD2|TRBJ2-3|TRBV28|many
TGTGCCAGCAGTTTGTCTCTAGCGGGTTACGGCACAGATACGCAGTATTTT
CASSLSLAGYGTDTQYF
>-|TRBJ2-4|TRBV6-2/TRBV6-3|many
TGTGCCAGCAGCCGGACTACCAAACAGACCAACATTCAGTACTTC
CASSRTTKQTNIQYF
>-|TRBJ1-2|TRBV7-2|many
TGTGCCAGCAGCATAGAGACGGATAACTATGGCTACACCTTC
CASSIETDNYGYTF
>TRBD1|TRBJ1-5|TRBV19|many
TGTGCCAGTAGTAGAGGGGTGGGCGGGACAGTCAATCAGCCCCAGCATTTT
CASSRGVGGTVNQPQHF
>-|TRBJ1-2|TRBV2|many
TGTGCCAGCGGGGGGGTTTACTATGGCTACACCTTC
CASGGVYYGYTF
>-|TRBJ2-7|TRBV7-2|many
TGTGCCAGCAGCTTAGATCCCGGCCAGGGAGGGTACTTC
CASSLDPGQGGYF
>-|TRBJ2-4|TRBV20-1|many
TGCAGTGCCGTGGATGCAGCGATAGCCAAAAACATTCAGTACTTC
CSAVDAAIAKNIQYF
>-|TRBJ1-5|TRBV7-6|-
TGTGCCAGCAGCCCCCTAGTGGGACACAATAGCAATCAGCCCCAGCATTTT
CASSPLVGHNSNQPQHF
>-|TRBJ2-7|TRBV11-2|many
TGTGCCAGCAGCCATTGGACAGAACCCTACGAGCAGTACTTC
CASSHWTEPYEQYF
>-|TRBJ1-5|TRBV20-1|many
TGCAGTGCTAGTAGGGGAGGAGGTCAGCCCCAGCATTTT
CSASRGGGQPQHF
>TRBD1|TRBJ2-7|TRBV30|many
TGTGCCTGGAAACCTGGACAGGGACAGCACGAGCAGTACTTC
CAWKPGQGQHEQYF
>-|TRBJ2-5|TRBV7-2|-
TGTGCCAGCAGCTTAGCGCAGGGAGAGACCCAGTACTTC
CASSLAQGETQYF
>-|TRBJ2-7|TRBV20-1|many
TGCAGTGTTCGGGGGCCCGGGGAGCAGTACTTC
CSVRGPGEQYF
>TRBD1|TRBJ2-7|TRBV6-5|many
TGTGCCAGCAGTTACGCGGCCGGGACAGGGCGCTACGAGCAGTACTTC
CASSYAAGTGRYEQYF
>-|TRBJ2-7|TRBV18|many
TGTGCCAGCTCACAAGAAAGGGGAACAACCTACGAGCAGTACTTC
CASSQERGTTYEQYF
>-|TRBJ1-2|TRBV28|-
TGTGCCAGCAGTCAAGTGGGCTTAAATGGCTACACCTTC
CASSQVGLNGYTF
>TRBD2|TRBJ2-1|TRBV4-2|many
TGTGCCAGCAGCCAAGTTATCTCTCTTAGCGGGAGGTATAACAATGAGCAGTTCTTC
CASSQVISLSGRYNNEQFF
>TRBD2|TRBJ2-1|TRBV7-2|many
TGTGCCAGCACCCCATTAGCGGGGCCCTTCGAGCAGTTCTTC
CASTPLAGPFEQFF
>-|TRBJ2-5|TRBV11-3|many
TGTGCCAGCAGCGGGCGATCGGCGGAGAGGTACCAAGAGACCCAGTACTTC
CASSGRSAERYQETQYF
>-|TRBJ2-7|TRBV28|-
TGTGCCAGCAGTTCCACCCAGGTGGCGGTTACCTCCTACGAGCAGTACTTC
CASSSTQVAVTSYEQYF
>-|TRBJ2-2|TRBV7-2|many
TGTGCCAGCAGCTTGCTGAGAGACACCGGGGAGCTGTTTTTT
CASSLLRDTGELFF
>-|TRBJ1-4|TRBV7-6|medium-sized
TGTGCCAGCAGCCCCGGGGGGGGGCGCGAAAAACTGTTTTTT
CASSPGGGREKLFF
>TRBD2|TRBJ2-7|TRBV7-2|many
TGTGCCAGCAGCTTCTTTAGCGGGAGGGCTGGAGAGCAGTACTTC
CASSFFSGRAGEQYF
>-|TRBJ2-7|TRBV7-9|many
TGTGCCAGCAAGACAGACCGCGAGCAGTACTTC
CASKTDREQYF
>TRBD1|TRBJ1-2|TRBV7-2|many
TGTGCCAGCAGCTCCGGGACAGGGTTCTCTGGCTACACCTTC
CASSSGTGFSGYTF
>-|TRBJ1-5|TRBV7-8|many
TGTGCCAGCAGCGGTGGTCCCAATCAGCCCCAGCATTTT
CASSGGPNQPQHF
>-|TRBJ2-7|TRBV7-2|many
TGTGCCAGCAGCTGGGACGGACGCGGGGAGCAGTACTTC
CASSWDGRGEQYF
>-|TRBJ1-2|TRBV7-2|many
TGTGCCAGCAGCACCCCGTTCAGCCTTCGTGGCTACACCTTC
CASSTPFSLRGYTF
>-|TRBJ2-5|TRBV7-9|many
TGTGCCAGCGGCCTAGCAGAAAAGACCCAGTACTTC
CASGLAEKTQYF
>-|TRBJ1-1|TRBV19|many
TGTGCCAGTAGTATCGACCGCCGTTACGAGCCTTTCTTT
CASSIDRRYEPFF
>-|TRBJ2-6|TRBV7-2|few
TGTGCCAGCAGCTTAGAATTTGGGGCCAACGTCCTGACTTTC
CASSLEFGANVLTF
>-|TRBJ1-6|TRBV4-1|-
TGCGCCAGCAGCCAAGATCGGGGATCACCCCTCCACTTT
CASSQDRGSPLHF
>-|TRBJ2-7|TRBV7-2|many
TGTGCCAGCAGCCCTAACCGGGACTCCTACGAGCAGTACTTC
CASSPNRDSYEQYF
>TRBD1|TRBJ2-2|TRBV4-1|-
TGCGCCAGCAGCCAAGTTCCGGGACAGGCGAACACCGGGGAGCTGTTTTTT
CASSQVPGQANTGELFF
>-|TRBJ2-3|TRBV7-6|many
TGTGCCAGCAGCTTACAAGTTAACAGCAAATATTTT
CASSLQVNSKYF
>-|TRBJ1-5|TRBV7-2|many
TGTGCCAGCAGCTTACAGGGAGGGCAGCCCCAGCATTTT
CASSLQGGQPQHF
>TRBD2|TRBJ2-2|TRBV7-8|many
TGTGCCAGCAGCTTCGCCGGGACTACACACACCGGGGAGCTGTTTTTT
CASSFAGTTHTGELFF
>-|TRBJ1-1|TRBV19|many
TGTGCCAGTAGTATTATGCAGGGGCTGAACACTGAAGCTTTCTTT
CASSIMQGLNTEAFF
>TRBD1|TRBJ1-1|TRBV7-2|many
TGTGCCAGCAGCTTCACAGGGGCCGTGAACACTGAAGCTTTCTTT
CASSFTGAVNTEAFF
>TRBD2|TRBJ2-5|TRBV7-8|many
TGTGCCAGCAGAACCGGGACTAGCGTAGAAGAGACCCAGTACTTC
CASRTGTSVEETQYF
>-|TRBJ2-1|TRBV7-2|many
TGTGCCAGCAGCTTAAGGGCAGGGTTGATGGTCAATGAGCAGTTCTTC
CASSLRAGLMVNEQFF
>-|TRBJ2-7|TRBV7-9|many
TGTGCCAGCAGCTGGGGAGACTACGAGCAGTACTTC
CASSWGDYEQYF
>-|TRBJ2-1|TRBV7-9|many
TGTGCCAGCAGCTTAGACAGGGGGGGATATGAGCAGTTCTTC
CASSLDRGGYEQFF
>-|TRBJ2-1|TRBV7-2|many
TGTGCCAGCAGCTCTCCCGCAGGGTTGTACAATGAGCAGTTCTTC
CASSSPAGLYNEQFF
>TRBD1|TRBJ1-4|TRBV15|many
TGTGCCACCAGCAGAGTGCCAGGGGGCTTAGAAAAACTGTTTTTT
CATSRVPGGLEKLFF